This T cell receptor beta chain was captured by sequencing in a study of blood T cell repertoires in COVID-19. The J segment lost 3 bases and the V segment lost 2 bases, leaving 7 bases of the junction unmatched. Per the germline V gene, CDR1 is SGHTA and CDR2 is FQGNSA. The CDR3 is 16 amino acids. Original processing notes: For nucleated cells, counts were estimated from reference gene primer amplification. Some clones are missing from TCRdb's copy, which holds only in-frame ones; the method was immunoSEQ multiplex PCR. That table furnishes V, J and clone size, whereas the DNA furnished D and trimming. The sample yields some 330,000 clones, 75% to 90% seen once. This clone was detected a few times.

Source material: PBMCs or T cells enriched from blood (not recorded which). The chain recombines TRBV7-2 with TRBJ1-2; 9 bases match TRBD1. This TCR derives from a man under 40 who had recovered from COVID-19. The DNA of the CDR3 is TGTGCCAGCAGCTTAAAAGGAGGGACAGGGCACTATGGCTACACCTTC. Its protein product is CASSLKGGTGHYGYTF.